This TCR beta chain was captured by sequencing in a study of control samples from healthy donors and cancer patients. CDR1 is LNHNV and CDR2 is YYDKDF in the germline V gene (reference sequence). This CDR3 comprises 16 residues. V was clipped by 1 base and J by 1 base; unmatched bases: 5. The data were produced by immunoSEQ multiplex PCR, yet TCRdb's version contains in-frame clones alone and is incomplete. This table holds roughly 170,000 clones, 85% to 95% found once. The rearrangement joins TRBV15 to TRBJ2-7, with TRBD2 identical over 9 bases. The source is a man in his late teens or twenties in good health. The specimen was blood. The CDR3 nucleotides are TGTGCCACCAGCAGAGTACTAGCGGGCTCATCCTACGAGCAGTACTTC. This codes for CATSRVLAGSSYEQYF.